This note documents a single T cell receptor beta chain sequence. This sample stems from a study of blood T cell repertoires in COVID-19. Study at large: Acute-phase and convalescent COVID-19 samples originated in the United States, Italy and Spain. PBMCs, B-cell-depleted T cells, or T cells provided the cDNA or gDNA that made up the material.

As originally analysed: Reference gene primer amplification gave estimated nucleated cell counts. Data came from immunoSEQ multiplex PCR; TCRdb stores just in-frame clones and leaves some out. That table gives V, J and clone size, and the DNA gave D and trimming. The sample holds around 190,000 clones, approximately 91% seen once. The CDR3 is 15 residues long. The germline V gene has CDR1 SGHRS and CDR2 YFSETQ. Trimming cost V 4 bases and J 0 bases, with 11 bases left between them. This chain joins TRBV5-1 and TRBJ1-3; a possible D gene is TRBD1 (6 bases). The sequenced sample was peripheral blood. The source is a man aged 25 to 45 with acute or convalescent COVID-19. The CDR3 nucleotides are TGCGCCAGCAGCAGGGACATCAGCTCTGGAAACACCATATATTTT. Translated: CASSRDISSGNTIYF.